This entry lists 10 T cell receptor beta chains sequenced from one sample in a study of metastatic and nonmetastatic thyroid tumors. Ahead of thyroid surgery, no patient had received treatment of any kind. TCRdb reanalyzed the PCR reads via MiXCR. In the table there are 29,000 or so clones, roughly 4.2% of which are singletons. Sequencing input: blood. These receptors all come from a female donor with papillary thyroid cancer or a benign thyroid nodule (not recorded which). Some clones in this sample may be carry-over from other donors' samples.

This clone came up a few times. The chain is built from TRBV19 and TRBJ1-2, with 9 bases aligning to TRBD1. The CDR3 runs 13 residues. Germline CDR1 and CDR2: LNHDA and SQIVND (reference sequence). The J segment lost 6 bases and the V segment lost 6 bases, leaving 5 bases of the junction unmatched. The CDR3 loop reads CASSLWDRDGYTF. CDR3 nucleotide sequence: TGTGCCAGTAGCCTATGGGACAGGGATGGCTACACCTTC.

This clone was found many times. The CDR3 is CASSPRTGTFYEQYF. CDR3 coding DNA: TGTGCCAGCAGCCCCAGGACAGGTACCTTCTACGAGCAGTACTTC. The gene calls are TRBV11-2 and TRBJ2-7, with 7 bases aligning to TRBD1. Germline CDR1 SGHAT, CDR2 FQNNGV. Germline trimming cut 5 bases from V and 3 bases from J; bases unmatched to any gene: 10. This CDR3 spans 15 amino acids.

Only a few counts were recorded for this clone. The chain carries TRBV6-5 and TRBJ1-1; D gene uncertain. The CDR3 covers 15 residues. Per the germline V gene, CDR1 is MNHEY and CDR2 is SVGAGI. V lost 0 bases to trimming and J lost 0 bases, with 8 bases between them. CDR3 in DNA: TGTGCCAGCAGTTACTCGGCCCTATTGAACACTGAAGCTTTCTTT. Translated: CASSYSALLNTEAFF.

This clone was recorded only once. Other DNA variants within this sample encode the same CDR3. V gene TRBV12-3 or TRBV12-4 combines with J gene TRBJ2-1, with no clear D. V was pared by 3 bases and J by 10 bases, with 10 bases between. There are 12 residues in the CDR3. CDR3 region: CASSLFRGEQFF. The CDR3 DNA is TGTGCCAGCAGTTTGTTTCGTGGGGAGCAGTTCTTC.

This clone was detected many times. This rearrangement joins TRBV30 to TRBJ1-2; tentative D call: TRBD1 (6 bases). This CDR3 contains 14 residues. Trimming took off 0 bases at V and 8 bases at J, with 16 bases between the two ends. CDR1 is GTSNPN, CDR2 SVGIG, per germline (reference sequence). CDR3 sequence (DNA): TGTGCCTGGAGTGTACTTCAGGGGCCCGGAGGCTACACCTTC. Residues: CAWSVLQGPGGYTF.

In its sample, this clone was seen many times. The chain joins TRBV7-2 to TRBJ1-3; D perhaps matches TRBD1 (6 bases). The CDR3 consists of 15 residues. V was trimmed by 5 bases and J by 4 bases, leaving 15 bases between them. The germline V gene encodes CDR1 SGHTA and CDR2 FQGNSA. The CDR3 bases are TGTGCCAGCAGCCCACAGGGATCGTCCGGAAACACCATATATTTT. Amino acid sequence: CASSPQGSSGNTIYF.

This clone showed up many times. The rearrangement links TRBV13 to TRBJ2-1, with no clear D. V was trimmed by 5 bases and J by 9 bases, leaving 14 bases between them. Germline CDR1 reads PRHDT; CDR2 reads FYEKMQ (reference sequence). The CDR3 sequence is 13 residues long. CDR3 region: CASSPLKNSEQFF. The CDR3 region has the DNA TGTGCCAGCAGCCCCCTTAAGAACAGTGAGCAGTTCTTC.

There are many counts of this clone. The V and J genes are TRBV7-2 and TRBJ1-1; the D is unclear. CDR1 is SGHTA and CDR2 is FQGNSA in the germline V gene. This CDR3 has 15 amino acids. V lost 2 bases and J lost 5, with 15 bases in between. The CDR3, as DNA: TGTGCCAGCAGCTTATTAGGTGGGGTGGTTACTGAAGCTTTCTTT. Its translation: CASSLLGGVVTEAFF.

The table lists this clone with a few counts. CDR3 DNA: TGTGCCAGCAGATTACGTGAGACGCGAGGTTCACCCCTCCACTTT. It translates to CASRLRETRGSPLHF. The rearrangement uses TRBV6-5 and TRBJ1-6; D gene unclear. Germline V gene data show CDR1 as MNHEY and CDR2 as SVGAGI. This CDR3 has 15 amino acids. V gave up 6 bases and J gave up 9 bases, with 18 bases separating them.

Note on this clone: At one of its ends the junction is not consistent with the germline gene, which may arise from a read error. The chain combines TRBV11-3 with TRBJ2-2, with D perhaps matching TRBD2 (5 bases). CDR1 and CDR2 from the germline V gene are SGHNT and YENEEA. There are 13 residues in the CDR3. The CDR3 here is CASSTPNTGDLFF. The CDR3, as DNA: TGTGCCAGCTCGACACCGAACACCGGGGATCTGTTTTTT.